The clone carrying this T cell receptor beta chain has ten or more counts. These data belong to a study of CD8 T cells in ankylosing spondylitis. The CDR3 contains 16 residues. The J segment lost 2 bases and the V segment lost 0 bases, leaving 7 bases of the junction unmatched. Looked up from germline, CDR1 is MNHEY and CDR2 is SMNVEV (reference sequence). Generation of TCR beta libraries employed quantitative 5'-RACE incorporating molecular barcodes. Using its own MiXCR run on the 5' RACE reads, TCRdb lists one record per CDR3 protein. The sample holds 240,000 or so distinct CDR3 sequences, roughly 10% seen once.

This chain links TRBV27 with TRBJ2-7; TRBD1 agrees at 7 bases. Specimen: blood, either unsorted or a sorted T cell fraction (not recorded which). This clonotype was sampled from a male donor with ankylosing spondylitis or in good health (not recorded which). The CDR3 here is CASSLSESGTAYEQYF. In DNA, the CDR3 is TGTGCCAGCAGTTTATCCGAATCGGGGACAGCCTACGAGCAGTACTTC.